One and the same sample provided the 17 T cell receptor beta chains below, sequenced in a study of blood T cell repertoires in COVID-19. Libraries were prepared by immunoSEQ multiplex PCR; TCRdb keeps only in-frame clonotypes and omits some of them. This table holds around 97,000 clones, just over 85% found once. The sample consisted of peripheral blood. Receptors were obtained from a human donor in a cohort sampled during active COVID-19.

The chain combines TRBV2 with TRBJ1-5; the match to TRBD1 covers 9 bases. V shed 6 bases and J 3 bases; nucleotides not matched to a gene: 3. Germline CDR1 SNHLY, CDR2 FYNNEI. The CDR3 is made up of 14 amino acids. The CDR3 bases are TGTGCCAGCAGGGACAGGGGCCCCAATCAGCCCCAGCATTTT. Amino acid sequence: CASRDRGPNQPQHF.

V gene TRBV14 combines with J gene TRBJ2-7; D gene ambiguous. This CDR3 region has 15 residues. Trimming removed 0 bases at V and 2 bases at J, with 11 bases between. Germline values: CDR1 SGHDN, CDR2 FVKESK. CDR3 sequence reads: CASSQDYSRAYEQYF. DNA for the CDR3: TGTGCCAGCAGCCAAGATTATAGTAGAGCCTACGAGCAGTACTTC. Together with reference TRBV14 and TRBJ2-7, the CDR3 gives the full variable domain: EAGVTQFPSHSVIEKGQTVTLRCDPISGHDNLYWYRRVMGKEIKFLLHFVKESKQDESGMPNNRFLAERTGGTYSTLKVQPAELEDSGVYFCASSQDYSRAYEQYFGPGTRLTVT.

This clone appeared once. The genes are TRBV6-6 and TRBJ2-6, with D maybe TRBD2 (6 bases). The CDR3 contains 16 residues. The V end was cut by 10 bases, the J end by 4 bases, with 20 bases between. The germline V gene has CDR1 MNHNY and CDR2 SVGAGI (reference sequence). The CDR3 reads CAILGDGSWGANVLTF. The CDR3 DNA is TGTGCCATCCTAGGAGACGGGAGTTGGGGGGCCAACGTCCTGACTTTC.

In this sample, this clone turned up a few times. The V gene is TRBV9, the J gene TRBJ1-2; 7 bases fit TRBD1. V dropped 0 bases and J dropped 2; count of bases not matched to a gene: 1. CDR3 length: 14 amino acids. Germline V gives CDR1 SGDLS, CDR2 YYNGEE. CDR3 protein: CASSVEGANYGYTF. For the CDR3, the DNA is TGTGCCAGCAGCGTAGAGGGGGCGAACTATGGCTACACCTTC.

J is TRBJ1-6 and V is TRBV12-3 or TRBV12-4; no definite D call. V was cut by 6 bases and J by 13 bases, with 13 bases left in between. The CDR3 consists of 12 residues. CDR3 coding DNA: TGTGCCAGCAGCCGAGGACTGTTTCCCCTCCACTTT. Its translation is CASSRGLFPLHF.

The V gene is TRBV6-5, the J gene TRBJ1-1; 8 positions match TRBD1. Germline V gene lookup returns CDR1 MNHEY and CDR2 SVGAGI. The CDR3 extends over 15 amino acids. The junction had 2 bases not matched to a gene; V was cut back by 1 base and J by 1 base. The CDR3 nucleotides read TGTGCCAGCAGTTACTTCGGGACAGGGAACACTGAAGCTTTCTTT. Amino acid sequence: CASSYFGTGNTEAFF.

The chain employs TRBV18 and TRBJ1-3; 7 bases are a match to TRBD1. After removal of 4 bases from V and 0 bases from J, the junction contained 6 bases not matched to a gene. Germline V gene data show CDR1 as KGHSH and CDR2 as LQKENI. The CDR3 is made up of 16 amino acids. Here the CDR3 reads CASSQPGTDSGNTIYF. In nucleotides, the CDR3 is TGTGCCAGCTCACAGCCCGGGACAGACTCTGGAAACACCATATATTTT.

The rearrangement uses TRBV9 and TRBJ1-1; possible D gene TRBD1, 6 bases. CDR1 SGDLS and CDR2 YYNGEE come from the germline V gene. Between the trimmed V and J ends, which lost 4 bases and 7 bases, there was a span of 11 bases. This CDR3 is built from 12 residues. The CDR3 DNA sequence: TGTGCCAGCAGCCCGAACAGGGATGAAGCTTTCTTT. Amino acids: CASSPNRDEAFF. The complete variable domain, with remaining parts taken from reference TRBV9 and TRBJ1-1, reads DSGVTQTPKHLITATGQRVTLRCSPRSGDLSVYWYQQSLDQGLQFLIQYYNGEERAKGNILERFSAQQFPDLHSELNLSSLELGDSALYFCASSPNRDEAFFGQGTRLTVV.

This clone was observed a handful of times. The chain recombines TRBV6-2 or TRBV6-3 with TRBJ2-7; perhaps TRBD2 as D (6 bases). The CDR3 loop spans 16 amino acids. The germline V gene encodes CDR1 MNHEY and CDR2 SVGEGT. V was cut by 2 bases and J by 0 bases, with 14 bases left in between. The CDR3 nucleotides read TGTGCCAGCAGTTACATCGGTTCGGGGGACTCCTACGAGCAGTACTTC. Amino acids: CASSYIGSGDSYEQYF.

The chain couples TRBV6-5 to TRBJ1-1; 7 bases fit TRBD1. V gave up 6 bases and J gave up 4 bases; unmatched junction bases: 8. Germline CDR1 MNHEY, CDR2 SVGAGI. CDR3 length: 14 amino acids. CDR3 nucleotide sequence: TGTGCCAGCAGCCTAACAGCAGGGGGCACTGAAGCTTTCTTT. It specifies CASSLTAGGTEAFF.

This chain connects TRBV6-5 to TRBJ1-1, with 7 bases aligning to TRBD1. The junction had 9 bases not matched to a gene; V was cut back by 6 bases and J by 5 bases. Per the germline V gene, CDR1 is MNHEY and CDR2 is SVGAGI. The CDR3 sequence is 14 residues long. This CDR3 is CASRLDRVETEAFF. The CDR3, as DNA: TGTGCCAGCAGACTAGACAGGGTGGAAACTGAAGCTTTCTTT.

V gene TRBV5-1 combines with J gene TRBJ1-3; 8 bases agree with TRBD1. This CDR3 is 16 amino acids long. Looked up from germline, CDR1 is SGHRS and CDR2 is YFSETQ. J was trimmed by 4 bases and V by 0 bases; bases with no gene match: 6. The CDR3 DNA sequence: TGCGCCAGCAGCTTGGCTGGACAGGGCACAGGAAACACCATATATTTT. Its translation: CASSLAGQGTGNTIYF.

The rearrangement links TRBV29-1 to TRBJ2-7; 7 positions match TRBD1. This CDR3 contains 11 residues. Germline V gene lookup returns CDR1 SQVTM and CDR2 ANQGSEA. In DNA form, the CDR3 reads TGCGTAGCCCACAGGGGCGACGAGCAGTACTTC. It is translated as CVAHRGDEQYF.

The V call is TRBV29-1, the J call TRBJ1-1; no definite D call. V lost 4 bases to trimming and J lost 9 bases, with 18 bases between them. CDR3 length: 13 amino acids. CDR1 and CDR2 from the germline V gene are SQVTM and ANQGSEA. CDR3: CSVVLREKVKAFF. CDR3 DNA: TGCAGCGTTGTCCTCCGGGAAAAGGTGAAAGCTTTCTTT.

This chain joins TRBV6-5 and TRBJ2-2; D is undetermined. The V end lost 8 bases, the J end lost 1 base, and 8 bases lay between the germline ends. CDR1 is MNHEY, CDR2 SVGAGI, per germline. The CDR3 has 13 residues. CDR3 sequence (DNA): TGTGCCAGCTGTCCAGGGAACACCGGGGAGCTGTTTTTT. This encodes CASCPGNTGELFF.

The J gene is TRBJ1-2, the V gene TRBV18; D is unclear. The V end lost 5 bases, the J end lost 7 bases, and 11 bases lay between the germline ends. The CDR3 length is 12 residues. Germline CDR1 and CDR2: KGHSH and LQKENI. CDR3 protein: CASSTATGGYTF. The CDR3 DNA is TGTGCCAGCTCAACTGCTACGGGTGGCTACACCTTC.

The chain carries TRBV5-1 and TRBJ2-1; D is undetermined. The CDR3 runs 16 residues. Germline-derived CDR1 and CDR2 are SGHRS and YFSETQ. Trimming cost V 0 bases and J 1 base, with 11 bases left between them. The CDR3 reads CASSLGGHSSYNEQFF. The CDR3, as DNA: TGCGCCAGCAGCTTGGGAGGCCATTCTTCCTACAATGAGCAGTTCTTC.